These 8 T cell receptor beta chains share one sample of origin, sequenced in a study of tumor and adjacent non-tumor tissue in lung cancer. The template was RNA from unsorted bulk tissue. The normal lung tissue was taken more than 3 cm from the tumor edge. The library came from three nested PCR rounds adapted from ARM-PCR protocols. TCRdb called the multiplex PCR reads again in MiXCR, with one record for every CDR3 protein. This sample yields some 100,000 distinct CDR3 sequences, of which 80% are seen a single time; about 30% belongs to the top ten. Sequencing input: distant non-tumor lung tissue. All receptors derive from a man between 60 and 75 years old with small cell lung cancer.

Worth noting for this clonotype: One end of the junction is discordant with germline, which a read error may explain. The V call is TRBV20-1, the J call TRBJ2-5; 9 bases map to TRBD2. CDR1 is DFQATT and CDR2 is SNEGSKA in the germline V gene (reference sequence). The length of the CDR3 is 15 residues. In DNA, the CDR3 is TGCAATGCTAGAGATCCCAGCGGGGGGCAAGAGACCCAGTACTTC. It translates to CNARDPSGGQETQYF.

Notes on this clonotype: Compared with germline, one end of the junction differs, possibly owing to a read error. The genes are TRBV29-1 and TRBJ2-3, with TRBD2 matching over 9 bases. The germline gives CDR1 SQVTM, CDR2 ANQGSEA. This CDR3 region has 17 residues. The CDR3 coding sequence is TGCAGCGTTGGAGGCCTAGCGGGGACTTCTTGCACAGATATGCAGTATTTT. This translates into CSVGGLAGTSCTDMQYF.

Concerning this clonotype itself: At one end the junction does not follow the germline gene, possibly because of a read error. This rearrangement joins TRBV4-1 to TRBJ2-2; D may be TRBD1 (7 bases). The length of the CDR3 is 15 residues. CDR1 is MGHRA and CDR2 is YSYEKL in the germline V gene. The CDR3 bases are TGCGCCAGCAACAGCAGGGGGGCCTATGCCGGGGAGCTGTTATTT. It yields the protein CASNSRGAYAGELLF.

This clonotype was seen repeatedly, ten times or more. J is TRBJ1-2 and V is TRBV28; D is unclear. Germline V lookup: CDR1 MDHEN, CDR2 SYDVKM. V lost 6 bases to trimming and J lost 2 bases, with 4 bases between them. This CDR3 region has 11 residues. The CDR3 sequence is CASSLNYGYTF. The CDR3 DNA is TGTGCCAGCAGCCTCAACTATGGCTACACCTTC.

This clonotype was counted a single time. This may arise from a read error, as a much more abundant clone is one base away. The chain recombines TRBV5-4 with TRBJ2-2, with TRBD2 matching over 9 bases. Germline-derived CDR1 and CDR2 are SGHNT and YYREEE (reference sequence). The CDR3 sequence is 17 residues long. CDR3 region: CASSPSTSGANTGEPFF. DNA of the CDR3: TGTGCCAGCAGCCCCTCGACTAGCGGAGCGAACACCGGGGAGCCGTTTTTT.

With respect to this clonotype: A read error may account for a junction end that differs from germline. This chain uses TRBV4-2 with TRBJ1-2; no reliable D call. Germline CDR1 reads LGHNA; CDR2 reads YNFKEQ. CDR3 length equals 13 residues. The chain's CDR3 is CARSQDVSYGYTF. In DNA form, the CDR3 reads TGTGCCAGGAGCCAAGACGTAAGTTATGGCTACACCTTC.

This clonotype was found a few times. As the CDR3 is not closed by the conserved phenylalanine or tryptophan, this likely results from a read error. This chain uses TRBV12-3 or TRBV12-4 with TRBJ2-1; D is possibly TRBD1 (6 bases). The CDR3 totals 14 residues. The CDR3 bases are TGTGCCAGCAGTTCCGGGACACAGCACAATGAACAGTTCCTC. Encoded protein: CASSSGTQHNEQFL.

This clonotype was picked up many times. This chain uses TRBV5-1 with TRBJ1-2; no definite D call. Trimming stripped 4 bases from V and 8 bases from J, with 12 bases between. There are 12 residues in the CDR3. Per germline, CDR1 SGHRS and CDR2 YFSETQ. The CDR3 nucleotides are TGCGCCAGCAGCAACGACCCCGGGGGCTACACCTTC. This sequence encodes CASSNDPGGYTF. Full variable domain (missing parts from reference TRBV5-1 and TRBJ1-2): KAGVTQTPRYLIKTRGQQVTLSCSPISGHRSVSWYQQTPGQGLQFLFEYFSETQRNKGNFPGRFSGRQFSNSRSEMNVSTLELGDSALYLCASSNDPGGYTFGSGTRLTVV.